The 2 T cell receptor beta chains below all came from one sample that was sequenced in a study of Ad26.COV2.S vaccination and SARS-CoV-2 variants. TCRdb's table, derived via immunoSEQ multiplex PCR, lists solely in-frame clones and lacks some. The repertoire consists of 87,000 or so clones, with roughly 84% occurring once and the leading ten covering more than 15%. The specimen comprised peripheral blood, sampled after recovery from COVID-19. Every receptor here comes from a human donor who had recovered from COVID-19.

This clone was observed a few times. This rearrangement joins TRBV7-2 to TRBJ1-2; the D is unclear. The CDR3 length is 13 residues. V dropped 5 bases and J dropped 3 bases, with 10 bases sitting between them. Germline CDR1 SGHTA, CDR2 FQGNSA. CDR3 coding DNA: TGTGCCAGCAGCCTGGACGCTTACTATGGCTACACCTTC. Amino acids: CASSLDAYYGYTF.

V usage is TRBV19 and J usage is TRBJ1-2; D gene unclear. The CDR3 extends over 13 amino acids. CDR1 LNHDA and CDR2 SQIVND come from the germline V gene (reference sequence). With 5 bases removed from V and 4 bases from J, the gap between germline ends came to 11 bases. CDR3: CASSPTGGYGYTF. CDR3 bases: TGTGCCAGTAGTCCGACGGGAGGCTATGGCTACACCTTC.